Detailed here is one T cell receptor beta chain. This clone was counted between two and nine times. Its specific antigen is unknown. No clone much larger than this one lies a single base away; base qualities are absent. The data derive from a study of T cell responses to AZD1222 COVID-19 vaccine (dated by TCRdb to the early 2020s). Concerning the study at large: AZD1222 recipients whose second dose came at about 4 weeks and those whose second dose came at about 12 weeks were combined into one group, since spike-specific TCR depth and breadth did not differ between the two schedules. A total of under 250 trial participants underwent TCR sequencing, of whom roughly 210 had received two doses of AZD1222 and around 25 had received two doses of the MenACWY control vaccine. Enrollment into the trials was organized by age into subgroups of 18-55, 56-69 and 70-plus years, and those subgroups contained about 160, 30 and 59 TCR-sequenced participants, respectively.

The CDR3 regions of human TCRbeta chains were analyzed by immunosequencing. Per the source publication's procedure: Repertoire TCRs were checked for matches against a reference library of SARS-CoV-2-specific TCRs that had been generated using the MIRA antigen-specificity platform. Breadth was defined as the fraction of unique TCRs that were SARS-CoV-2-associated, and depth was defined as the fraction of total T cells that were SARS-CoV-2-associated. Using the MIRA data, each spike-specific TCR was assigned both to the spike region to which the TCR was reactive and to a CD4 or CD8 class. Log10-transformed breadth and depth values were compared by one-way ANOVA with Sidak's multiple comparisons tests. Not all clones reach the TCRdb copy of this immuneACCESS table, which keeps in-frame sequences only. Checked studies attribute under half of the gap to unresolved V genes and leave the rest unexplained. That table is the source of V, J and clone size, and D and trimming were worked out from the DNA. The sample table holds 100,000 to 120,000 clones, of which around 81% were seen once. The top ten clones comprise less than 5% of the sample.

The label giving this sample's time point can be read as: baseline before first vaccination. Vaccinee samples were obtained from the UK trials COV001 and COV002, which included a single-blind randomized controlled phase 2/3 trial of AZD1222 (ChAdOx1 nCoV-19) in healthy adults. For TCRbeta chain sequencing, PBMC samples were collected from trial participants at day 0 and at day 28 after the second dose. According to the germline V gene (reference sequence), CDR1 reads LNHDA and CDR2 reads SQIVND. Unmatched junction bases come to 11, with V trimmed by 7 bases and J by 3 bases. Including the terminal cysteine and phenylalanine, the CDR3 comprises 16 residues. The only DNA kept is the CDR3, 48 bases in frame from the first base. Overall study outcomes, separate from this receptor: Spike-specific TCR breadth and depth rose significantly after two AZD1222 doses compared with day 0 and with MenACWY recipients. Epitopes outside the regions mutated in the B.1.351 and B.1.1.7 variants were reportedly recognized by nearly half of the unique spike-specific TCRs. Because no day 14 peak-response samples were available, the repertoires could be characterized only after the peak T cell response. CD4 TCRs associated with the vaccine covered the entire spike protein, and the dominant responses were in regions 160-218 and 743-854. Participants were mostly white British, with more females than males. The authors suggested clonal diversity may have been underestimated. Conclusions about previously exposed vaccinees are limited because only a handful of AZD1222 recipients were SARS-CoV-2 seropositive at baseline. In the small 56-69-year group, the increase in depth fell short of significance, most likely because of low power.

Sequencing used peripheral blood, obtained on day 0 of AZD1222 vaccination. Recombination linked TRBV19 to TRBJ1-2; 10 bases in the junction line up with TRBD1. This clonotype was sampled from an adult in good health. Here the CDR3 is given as CASTSTGGSNDYGYTF. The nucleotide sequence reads TGTGCCAGTACCTCGACAGGGGGCAGTAACGACTATGGCTACACCTTC.